These 12 T cell receptor beta chains originate from one sample sequenced in a study of blood T cells in healthy people across ages. A second PCR of 7 to 11 cycles used a sample-barcoded 5' primer and a J-beta primer mix. TCRdb analysed the 5' RACE reads with MiXCR anew, one entry per CDR3 protein. Altogether around 670,000 distinct CDR3 sequences are present, approximately 30% being singletons, with the ten largest covering 15% to 19%. Material for sequencing was blood. Every receptor here comes from a woman older than 75 in good health.

V usage is TRBV7-2 and J usage is TRBJ2-3, with TRBD2 matching over 9 bases. V lost 2 bases, J lost 4 bases, and 7 bases stayed unmatched. In germline, CDR1 is SGHTA, CDR2 FQGNSA. This CDR3 is built from 16 residues. CDR3 loop: CASSLLSGGQSDTQYF. In DNA form, the CDR3 reads TGTGCCAGCAGCTTACTGAGCGGGGGGCAGTCAGATACGCAGTATTTT.

The V and J genes are TRBV7-2 and TRBJ1-2; 7 bases fit TRBD1. The CDR3 is 13 amino acids. CDR1 SGHTA and CDR2 FQGNSA come from the germline V gene. Unmatched junction bases numbered 3, after V lost 4 bases and J lost 4 bases. As DNA, the CDR3 is TGTGCCAGCAGCTCGACAGGGCTCTATGGCTACACCTTC. Translation gives CASSSTGLYGYTF.

The gene calls are TRBV25-1 and TRBJ1-1; maybe TRBD1 (5 bases). The CDR3 is 13 residues long. V shed 4 bases and J shed 1 base, with 7 bases lying between them. Germline CDR1 reads MGHDK; CDR2 reads SYGVNS. The chain's CDR3 is CASSGGTNTEAFF. The CDR3 DNA reads TGTGCCAGCAGTGGGGGGACGAACACTGAAGCTTTCTTT.

The chain combines TRBV5-1 with TRBJ2-2; perhaps TRBD1 as D (6 bases). CDR1 is SGHRS, CDR2 YFSETQ, per germline. The CDR3 sequence is 13 residues long. V dropped 3 bases and J dropped 6 bases, with 9 bases sitting between them. The CDR3 loop is CASSSTGPGELFF. Written as DNA, the CDR3 is TGCGCCAGCAGCTCAACAGGGCCCGGGGAGCTGTTTTTT.

This rearrangement joins TRBV12-3 or TRBV12-4 to TRBJ2-1, with 9 nucleotides matching TRBD1. Losses at the gene ends were 5 bases for V and 10 bases for J; bases not matched to a gene: 9. This CDR3 is built from 14 residues. The CDR3 region is CASSTGTGFREQFF. In nucleotides, the CDR3 is TGTGCCAGCAGTACCGGGACAGGGTTTCGGGAGCAGTTCTTC.

Only a few counts were recorded for this clonotype. This may stem from a read error, because a much larger clone lies one nucleotide away. V usage is TRBV20-1 and J usage is TRBJ2-3; the match to TRBD1 covers 7 bases. The CDR3 covers 12 residues. Germline V CDR1 and CDR2: DFQATT, SNEGSKA (reference sequence). In DNA, the CDR3 is TGCAGGGCGGGCCCGACAGGGCTTACGCAGTATTTT. It encodes CRAGPTGLTQYF.

This clonotype was detected once. The gene calls are TRBV28 and TRBJ2-7; D might be TRBD2 (5 bases). CDR3 length: 12 amino acids. V lost 10 bases to trimming and J lost 6 bases, with 16 bases between them. Per the germline V gene, CDR1 is MDHEN and CDR2 is SYDVKM. The CDR3 DNA is TGTGCCACCCATCCCGGGGTTGGCGAGCAGTACTTC. It encodes CATHPGVGEQYF.

This clonotype was recorded at least ten times. This sequence joins TRBV2 and TRBJ2-7; D uncertain. In germline, CDR1 is SNHLY, CDR2 FYNNEI. V lost 6 bases, J lost 3 bases, and 9 bases lay in between. This CDR3 comprises 12 residues. CDR3 loop: CASREISYEQYF. The CDR3 coding sequence is TGTGCCAGCAGAGAAATAAGCTACGAGCAGTACTTC.

This clonotype was recorded at least ten times. The chain employs TRBV15 and TRBJ2-3, with 7 bases fitting TRBD1. With 3 bases clipped from V and 0 bases from J, the junction kept 9 bases outside the gene matches. CDR1 and CDR2 (germline): LNHNV, YYDKDF (reference sequence). This CDR3 spans 17 amino acids. In DNA, the CDR3 is TGTGCCACCAGCAGGGAGAACAGGGGATCTAGCACAGATACGCAGTATTTT. Residues: CATSRENRGSSTDTQYF.

This clonotype occurred many times. The gene calls are TRBV29-1 and TRBJ2-3; no clear D gene. Germline V gene data show CDR1 as SQVTM and CDR2 as ANQGSEA. Trimming removed 3 bases at V and 0 bases at J, with 7 bases between. The CDR3 contains 13 residues. CDR3 nucleotide sequence: TGCAGCGTTGATGTGGCGAGCACAGATACGCAGTATTTT. It codes for CSVDVASTDTQYF.

This clonotype was counted a single time. The CDR3 here is CASRGPGTGGAFF. The CDR3 DNA reads TGTGCCAGCAGGGGCCCGGGGACAGGGGGGGCTTTCTTT. V is TRBV28 and J is TRBJ1-1; 11 nucleotides align to TRBD1. CDR1 is MDHEN and CDR2 is SYDVKM in the germline V gene. CDR3 length: 13 residues. The V segment lost 6 bases and the J segment 11 bases; nucleotides outside the gene matches: 8.

This clonotype has more than one count but fewer than ten. The chain is built from TRBV19 and TRBJ2-1; no definite D call. Trimming pared 3 bases from V and 0 bases from J, leaving 15 bases between. The CDR3 spans 17 residues. Germline V gives CDR1 LNHDA, CDR2 SQIVND (reference sequence). The CDR3 here is CASSMPSKADSYNEQFF. In DNA form, the CDR3 reads TGTGCCAGTAGTATGCCCTCTAAGGCTGACTCCTACAATGAGCAGTTCTTC.